Each of the 29 T cell receptor beta chains below was sequenced from the same sample in a study of post-analysis software for immune sequencing data. Antigens of these TCRs are unknown. The TCR beta cDNA libraries contained unique molecular identifiers. Using its own MiXCR run on the PCR reads, TCRdb lists one record per CDR3 protein. The sample yields roughly 580,000 distinct CDR3 sequences, roughly 40% seen once. Study-level points and caveats: Five TRBV segments were significantly more frequent in patients than in controls. TRBV5-6, TRBV5-1 and TRBV20-1 were among these segments.

Sample: blood. These receptors came from a girl between 5 and 17 years old with multiple sclerosis.

About this clonotype itself: A junction boundary mismatches the germline segment, possibly from a read error. The V gene is TRBV9, the J gene TRBJ2-6; TRBD1 agrees at 9 bases. Germline CDR1 is SGDLS and CDR2 is YYNGEE. CDR3 size: 15 residues. CDR3 coding DNA: TGTGCCGGCAGCGGGACAGGGACTGGGGCCAACGTCCTGACTTTC. It specifies CAGSGTGTGANVLTF.

This clonotype was counted between two and nine times. V and J are TRBV12-3 or TRBV12-4 and TRBJ1-2; no firm D call. This CDR3 spans 13 amino acids. The V end was cut by 1 base, the J end by 4 bases, with 7 bases between. The CDR3 reads CASSLEGPYGYTF. DNA of the CDR3: TGTGCCAGCAGTTTAGAGGGTCCCTATGGCTACACCTTC.

The chain uses TRBV20-1 and TRBJ1-1; no clear D gene. Deletions cut 6 bases from V and 6 bases from J, with 17 bases between. Germline CDR1 and CDR2: DFQATT and SNEGSKA (reference sequence). The CDR3 totals 13 residues. The CDR3 protein is CSASRLLVAEAFF. CDR3 DNA sequence: TGCAGTGCGTCGCGTTTACTGGTCGCTGAAGCTTTCTTT.

This clonotype was seen a few times. CDR3 loop: CASSWDLGPTDTQYF. The CDR3 DNA sequence: TGTGCCAGCAGCTGGGACCTCGGGCCCACAGATACGCAGTATTTT. The rearrangement links TRBV7-8 to TRBJ2-3, with D perhaps assigned TRBD1 or TRBD2 (5 bases each). Germline V gene lookup returns CDR1 SGHVS and CDR2 FQNEAQ. V lost 4 bases and J lost 2, with 13 bases in between. CDR3 size: 15 residues.

The rearrangement uses TRBV7-9 and TRBJ2-7; D is possibly TRBD2 (6 bases). V gave up 5 bases and J gave up 2 bases, with 16 bases separating them. The CDR3 covers 15 residues. Per the germline V gene, CDR1 is SEHNR and CDR2 is FQNEAQ (reference sequence). The CDR3 reads CASSTTGGNTYEQYF. The CDR3 nucleotides read TGTGCCAGCAGCACAACCGGAGGGAACACCTACGAGCAGTACTTC.

The CDR3 region is CASSLAVTDDFQETQYF. CDR3 sequence (DNA): TGCGCCAGCAGCTTGGCCGTGACAGATGACTTCCAAGAGACCCAGTACTTC. The chain recombines TRBV5-1 with TRBJ2-5; possibly TRBD1 for D (5 bases). The CDR3 covers 17 residues. V lost 0 bases and J lost 1, with 16 bases in between. Germline lookup yields CDR1 SGHRS and CDR2 YFSETQ.

This clonotype came up a few times. This chain links TRBV24-1 with TRBJ2-3; possibly TRBD2 for D (5 bases). V lost 1 base and J lost 3, with 10 bases in between. Germline lookup yields CDR1 KGHDR and CDR2 SFDVKD. This CDR3 is built from 15 residues. The CDR3 nucleotides read TGTGCCACCAGTGATTTCGAGGGTATGACAGATACGCAGTATTTT. Translation gives CATSDFEGMTDTQYF.

This clonotype has just a few counts. The chain has TRBV11-2 and TRBJ2-1; TRBD2 agrees at 8 bases. Trimming removed 6 bases from V and 4 bases from J; junction bases left unmatched: 8. CDR1 is SGHAT and CDR2 is FQNNGV in the germline V gene. CDR3 length equals 15 residues. CDR3: CASRRPGGLYNEQFF. The CDR3 nucleotides are TGTGCCAGCAGGCGCCCGGGGGGGCTTTACAATGAGCAGTTCTTC.

The rearrangement uses TRBV7-2 and TRBJ2-1; 13 nucleotides agree with TRBD2. Germline assignment: CDR1 SGHTA and CDR2 FQGNSA. The length of the CDR3 is 15 residues. The V segment lost 6 bases and the J segment 7 bases; nucleotides outside the gene matches: 6. CDR3 DNA: TGTGCCAGCAGAGGACTAGCGGGGGCGGGGAATGAGCAGTTCTTC. The encoded protein is CASRGLAGAGNEQFF.

A word on this clonotype: One junction end disagrees with the germline gene, perhaps due to a read error. CDR3 sequence: CASSKEDGGTYNEQFF. CDR3 in DNA: TGCGCCAGCAGCAAAGAGGATGGAGGGACCTACAATGAGCAGTTCTTC. The chain recombines TRBV4-1 with TRBJ2-1; tentatively, D is TRBD2 (6 bases). CDR1 and CDR2 (germline): MGHRA, YSYEKL. The CDR3 consists of 16 residues.

This sequence joins TRBV6-5 and TRBJ2-1; 10 bases are a match to TRBD1. Germline CDR1 MNHEY, CDR2 SVGAGI. This CDR3 region has 15 residues. Trimming at V came to 2 bases and at J to 6 bases, leaving 4 bases not matched to a gene. The CDR3 here is CASSYRDRGLNEQFF. CDR3 DNA sequence: TGTGCCAGCAGTTACCGGGACAGGGGCCTCAATGAGCAGTTCTTC.

This clonotype was counted once. The V call is TRBV7-2, the J call TRBJ2-3; D remains ambiguous. In germline, CDR1 is SGHTA, CDR2 FQGNSA. V lost 1 base and J lost 2, with 13 bases in between. This CDR3 is 16 amino acids long. In DNA form, the CDR3 reads TGTGCCAGCAGCTTAGGATCCTACTCCTCCACAGATACGCAGTATTTT. Protein: CASSLGSYSSTDTQYF.

This clonotype was counted a few times. The chain combines TRBV10-3 with TRBJ2-5; the D is unclear. V was clipped by 3 bases and J by 5 bases, with 7 bases between them. Per the germline V gene, CDR1 is ENHRY and CDR2 is SYGVKD. The CDR3 contains 12 residues. CDR3: CAISDEGETQYF. CDR3 sequence (DNA): TGTGCCATCAGTGACGAAGGGGAGACCCAGTACTTC.

The chain couples TRBV12-3 or TRBV12-4 to TRBJ2-5, with TRBD1 identical over 10 bases. The J call is in doubt because the DNA end fits TRBJ2-7 better. The CDR3 is 15 residues long. This CDR3 reads CASSLGGTGVYEQYF. CDR3 DNA sequence: TGTGCCAGCAGTTTAGGAGGGACAGGGGTCTACGAGCAGTACTTC.

In this sample, this clonotype turned up a few times. The chain employs TRBV5-1 and TRBJ2-7, with 9 bases matching TRBD1. Germline V gives CDR1 SGHRS, CDR2 YFSETQ. The CDR3 has 14 residues. Unmatched junction bases numbered 5, after V lost 3 bases and J lost 4 bases. The CDR3, as DNA: TGCGCCAGCAGCTCCGGGACAGGGAAGTACGAGCAGTACTTC. Translated: CASSSGTGKYEQYF.

The chain carries TRBV7-2 and TRBJ2-7; perhaps D is TRBD1 or TRBD2 (5 bases each). CDR3 length: 14 amino acids. Germline assignment: CDR1 SGHTA and CDR2 FQGNSA. V shed 0 bases and J shed 3 bases, with 9 bases lying between them. The CDR3 sequence: CASSLAGAGYEQYF. The CDR3, as DNA: TGTGCCAGCAGCTTAGCCGGGGCAGGCTACGAGCAGTACTTC.

This chain joins TRBV7-2 and TRBJ2-1, with D unresolved. The J call may be wrong; the DNA end is better matched by TRBJ2-7. CDR1 and CDR2 from the germline V gene are SGHTA and FQGNSA. This CDR3 comprises 18 residues. In nucleotides, the CDR3 is TGTGCCAGCAGCCGTCGACCCCAGCGACTCGATATAACCTACGAGCAGTACTTC. It translates to CASSRRPQRLDITYEQYF.

In this sample, this clonotype turned up many times. The gene calls are TRBV4-1 and TRBJ2-5; 10 bases fit TRBD1. CDR1 and CDR2 from the germline V gene are MGHRA and YSYEKL. The CDR3 sequence is 14 residues long. Trimming cost V 4 bases and J 3 bases; bases outside gene matches: 2. The CDR3: CASSPGQGEETQYF. CDR3 DNA sequence: TGCGCCAGCAGCCCAGGACAGGGGGAAGAGACCCAGTACTTC.

J is TRBJ2-1 and V is TRBV29-1, with D perhaps matching TRBD2 (6 bases). V was shortened by 8 bases and J by 3 bases, with 14 bases between the two germline ends. Germline V lookup: CDR1 SQVTM, CDR2 ANQGSEA. CDR3 length: 13 amino acids. CDR3 nucleotide sequence: TGCAGCACCTGGGACTCGAACTACAATGAGCAGTTCTTC. Encoded protein: CSTWDSNYNEQFF.

This clonotype was detected a few times. This chain uses TRBV5-1 with TRBJ2-5; D is ambiguous. Germline V CDR1 and CDR2: SGHRS, YFSETQ. Trimming stripped 4 bases from V and 4 bases from J, with 14 bases between. This CDR3 region has 14 residues. The chain's CDR3 is CASSVQSPGETQYF. The CDR3 nucleotides are TGCGCCAGCAGCGTCCAGAGCCCAGGAGAGACCCAGTACTTC.

A few counts support this clonotype. The gene calls are TRBV5-1 and TRBJ2-1, with TRBD2 identical over 9 bases. This CDR3 spans 18 amino acids. With V trimmed by 3 bases and J by 5 bases, 15 bases remained unmatched. The germline V gene has CDR1 SGHRS and CDR2 YFSETQ. The CDR3 DNA is TGCGCCAGCAGCTGGGCCCCTGCGGCGGGAGGGATCGACAATGAGCAGTTCTTC. Amino acid sequence: CASSWAPAAGGIDNEQFF.

J is TRBJ1-2 and V is TRBV29-1; D is unclear. V shed 1 base and J shed 8 bases, with 14 bases lying between them. Germline V lookup: CDR1 SQVTM, CDR2 ANQGSEA. CDR3 length: 13 amino acids. CDR3 bases: TGCAGCGTTGAAGGGAGCCCCGGCGGGGGCTACACCTTC. It codes for CSVEGSPGGGYTF.

In this sample, this clonotype turned up a few times. The J gene is TRBJ2-7, the V gene TRBV7-6; 9 nucleotides align to TRBD1. The CDR3 extends over 17 amino acids. Trimming took 3 bases from V and 2 from J; bases not matched to a gene: 11. The germline CDR1 and CDR2 sequences are SGHVS and FNYEAQ. The CDR3: CASSFSVPGQGAYEQYF. In nucleotides, the CDR3 is TGTGCCAGCAGCTTCTCCGTCCCGGGACAGGGAGCCTACGAGCAGTACTTC.

The chain joins TRBV5-1 to TRBJ1-1; 7 nucleotides match TRBD1. Trimming cost V 2 bases and J 0 bases; bases outside gene matches: 10. CDR3 length: 17 residues. Germline assignment: CDR1 SGHRS and CDR2 YFSETQ. In nucleotides, the CDR3 is TGCGCCAGCAGCTTCAGACAGGGTGTAGAGTTGAACACTGAAGCTTTCTTT. This sequence encodes CASSFRQGVELNTEAFF.

J is TRBJ1-4 and V is TRBV2; 10 bases are shared with TRBD1. The germline V gene encodes CDR1 SNHLY and CDR2 FYNNEI. This CDR3 contains 20 residues. The V gene end was trimmed by 6 bases and the J gene end by 0 bases; junction bases not matched to a gene: 16. CDR3 amino acids: CASRGTGERMYSATNEKLFF. In DNA, the CDR3 is TGTGCCAGCAGGGGGACAGGGGAGAGGATGTACTCTGCAACTAATGAAAAACTGTTTTTT.

This clonotype was detected a few times. J is TRBJ2-3 and V is TRBV5-1; D possibly matches TRBD1 or TRBD2 (6 bases each). CDR3 length: 15 residues. Germline lookup yields CDR1 SGHRS and CDR2 YFSETQ. The V and J ends lost 3 bases and 8 bases respectively, with 19 bases between them. CDR3 region: CASSSQGGQDVTQYF. CDR3 DNA sequence: TGCGCCAGCAGCTCCCAAGGGGGGCAGGATGTTACGCAGTATTTT.

A remark on this clonotype: A junction end diverges from the germline sequence, so it may reflect a read error. The V call is TRBV28, the J call TRBJ1-1, with 8 bases identical to TRBD1. CDR1 is MDHEN and CDR2 is SYDVKM in the germline V gene. The CDR3 sequence is 14 residues long. The CDR3 reads CASTLGDRRTEAFF. CDR3 nucleotides: TGTGCCAGCACTTTAGGGGACAGGAGGACTGAAGCTTTCTTT.

This clonotype appeared a single time. This chain joins TRBV11-2 and TRBJ2-5; 10 bases are a match to TRBD1. J was trimmed by 4 bases and V by 9 bases; bases with no gene match: 20. CDR3 size: 18 residues. Germline CDR1 is SGHAT and CDR2 is FQNNGV. CDR3 sequence: CASTAPLSDRGQGETQYF. CDR3 nucleotides: TGTGCCAGTACAGCACCCCTTAGTGACAGGGGGCAGGGAGAGACCCAGTACTTC.

The chain uses TRBV11-3 and TRBJ2-1; D is undetermined. Germline CDR1 and CDR2: SGHNT and YENEEA. The CDR3 has 14 amino acids. V lost 5 bases, J lost 1 base, and 9 bases lay in between. CDR3 sequence: CASSQELSYNEQFF. The CDR3, as DNA: TGTGCCAGCAGCCAAGAGTTGTCCTACAATGAGCAGTTCTTC.